The clone carrying this T cell receptor (beta chain) has a handful of counts. The length of the CDR3 is 15 residues. Germline assignment: CDR1 MDHEN and CDR2 SYDVKM. The data stem from a study of blood T cells in healthy people across ages. The second PCR ran about 7 to 12 cycles with a sample-barcoded 5' primer and J-beta primers. TCRdb recomputed calls from the 5' RACE reads with MiXCR, one row per CDR3 protein. The sample yields 450,000 to 600,000 distinct CDR3 sequences, 27% seen once. These records were also assigned to another study, of T cells of mothers and their children.

The chain joins TRBV28 to TRBJ2-5; tentative D call: TRBD2 (6 bases). Near its end, the DNA agrees better with TRBJ2-7, so the J call may be wrong. Sequencing was carried out using blood. The TCR sequence derives from a boy aged 2 to 9 in good health. This CDR3 is CASSLNTWGLYEQYF. For the CDR3, the DNA is TGTGCCAGCAGTTTAAACACGTGGGGACTCTACGAGCAGTACTTC.